A single sample gave rise to the 23 T cell receptor beta chains below, sequenced in a study of OX40 agonist ivuxolimab in advanced cancers. The protocol was immunoSEQ multiplex PCR, while the TCRdb copy is restricted to in-frame clones and leaves out a portion. The sample has 73,000 or so clones, about 90% seen once; the top ten hold less than 0.55%. The input for sequencing was CD4+ or CD8+ T cells sorted from blood, taken in a trial of the OX40 agonist ivuxolimab. Receptors were obtained from an adult with an advanced solid tumor such as melanoma, head and neck, liver or kidney cancer.

CDR3 nucleotides: TGTGCCAGCAGTGAGGCTCCAGAGGCCCTCCACTTT. It specifies CASSEAPEALHF. J is TRBJ1-6 and V is TRBV2; no clear D. In germline, CDR1 is SNHLY, CDR2 FYNNEI. V dropped 3 bases and J dropped 14 bases, with 11 bases sitting between them. The CDR3 sequence is 12 residues long.

This clone occurred once. The CDR3 DNA follows: TGTGCCAGCAGTTACTCGACCCGGGGCTGGGTCTATGGCTACACCTTC. It codes for CASSYSTRGWVYGYTF. The chain uses TRBV6-5 and TRBJ1-2, with D perhaps matching TRBD1 (5 bases). The CDR3 loop spans 16 amino acids. The germline V gene encodes CDR1 MNHEY and CDR2 SVGAGI. V lost 0 bases to trimming and J lost 4 bases, with 15 bases between them.

The chain combines TRBV6-6 with TRBJ1-1, with TRBD1 matching 9 bases. Looked up from germline, CDR1 is MNHNY and CDR2 is SVGAGI (reference sequence). V was clipped by 7 bases and J by 2 bases; unmatched bases: 5. The CDR3 is 14 residues long. Written as DNA, the CDR3 is TGTGCCAGCACCAAGGACAGGGGAAACACTGAAGCTTTCTTT. It translates to CASTKDRGNTEAFF.

The rearrangement joins TRBV5-1 to TRBJ2-7, with 7 positions matching TRBD1. Germline V gives CDR1 SGHRS, CDR2 YFSETQ. The CDR3 is 15 residues long. V lost 3 bases, J lost 9 bases, and 15 bases stayed unmatched. The CDR3: CASSSSGTELRGQYF. The CDR3 DNA is TGCGCCAGCAGCTCATCCGGGACAGAGCTACGAGGGCAGTACTTC.

This clone has a single count. This rearrangement joins TRBV7-9 to TRBJ2-5; D is unresolved. Trimming removed 1 base from V and 3 bases from J, with 9 bases in between. This CDR3 contains 14 residues. Germline CDR1 reads SEHNR; CDR2 reads FQNEAQ (reference sequence). The CDR3 DNA reads as TGTGCCAGCAGCTTAGTTGCAGGTGAAGAGACCCAGTACTTC. This translates into CASSLVAGEETQYF.

This clone was observed a single time. V usage is TRBV6-1 and J usage is TRBJ2-1; a possible D gene is TRBD1 (6 bases). In germline, CDR1 is MNHNS, CDR2 SASEGT. The CDR3 sequence is 15 residues long. Trimming pared 8 bases from V and 4 bases from J, leaving 18 bases between. This CDR3 is CASYRSGTQYNEQFF. The DNA of the CDR3 is TGTGCCAGCTATCGCTCCGGGACACAATACAATGAGCAGTTCTTC.

The rearrangement joins TRBV5-1 to TRBJ2-3; D is perhaps TRBD2 (5 bases). This CDR3 contains 14 residues. The ends were cut back, 5 bases at V and 2 bases at J, with 12 bases in the middle. Per germline, CDR1 SGHRS and CDR2 YFSETQ. CDR3 region: CASRVSGPTDTQYF. CDR3 DNA sequence: TGCGCCAGCAGGGTCAGCGGCCCCACAGATACGCAGTATTTT.

The gene calls are TRBV5-1 and TRBJ1-1, with TRBD1 identical over 8 bases. Germline loops: CDR1 SGHRS, CDR2 YFSETQ. V lost 4 bases to trimming and J lost 2 bases; unmatched junction nucleotides: 4. This CDR3 has 14 residues. In DNA, the CDR3 is TGCGCCAGCAGCCAGACAGGGGCCAACACTGAAGCTTTCTTT. The encoded protein is CASSQTGANTEAFF.

This chain uses TRBV5-1 with TRBJ2-1; D is possibly TRBD2 (6 bases). This CDR3 spans 16 amino acids. Germline V gene data show CDR1 as SGHRS and CDR2 as YFSETQ. The ends were cut back, 4 bases at V and 5 bases at J, with 19 bases in the middle. CDR3 sequence (DNA): TGCGCCAGCAGCACGACCGCGACGGACTACAACAATGAGCAGTTCTTC. Encoded protein: CASSTTATDYNNEQFF.

The V call is TRBV20-1, the J call TRBJ1-4; D gene unclear. Trimming left V 0 bases short and J 8 bases short, with 4 bases between. Germline CDR1 DFQATT, CDR2 SNEGSKA (reference sequence). The CDR3 has 11 amino acids. CDR3 nucleotides: TGCAGTGCTAGAGATTGGGAAAAACTGTTTTTT. It codes for CSARDWEKLFF.

This clone was seen just once. This rearrangement joins TRBV5-1 to TRBJ2-1; a possible D gene is TRBD1 (5 bases). Trimming took off 0 bases at V and 5 bases at J, with 12 bases between the two ends. There are 15 residues in the CDR3. Germline-derived CDR1 and CDR2 are SGHRS and YFSETQ. CDR3 DNA: TGCGCCAGCAGCTTGGGGATGACAGAGAACAATGAGCAGTTCTTC. This codes for CASSLGMTENNEQFF.

V and J are TRBV10-3 and TRBJ2-7; D is unresolved. The CDR3 length is 14 residues. CDR1 ENHRY and CDR2 SYGVKD come from the germline V gene. Between the trimmed V and J ends, which lost 6 bases and 2 bases, there was a span of 14 bases. CDR3 region: CAISRPSETYEQYF. CDR3 nucleotides: TGTGCCATCAGCAGGCCCAGTGAAACCTACGAGCAGTACTTC.

The chain employs TRBV18 and TRBJ1-3; D call uncertain. V lost 4 bases to trimming and J lost 4 bases, with 8 bases between them. The CDR3 loop spans 13 amino acids. The germline CDR1 and CDR2 sequences are KGHSH and LQKENI. The CDR3 protein is CASSQQDGNTIYF. Written as DNA, the CDR3 is TGTGCCAGCTCACAGCAGGACGGAAACACCATATATTTT.

This chain connects TRBV7-6 to TRBJ1-1; D is uncertain. Trimming pared 3 bases from V and 3 bases from J, leaving 8 bases between. The CDR3 spans 13 residues. Germline values: CDR1 SGHVS, CDR2 FNYEAQ. The CDR3 DNA sequence: TGTGCCAGCAGCTTCAGTGACGACACTGAAGCTTTCTTT. This gives the protein CASSFSDDTEAFF.

V usage is TRBV14 and J usage is TRBJ2-2; 13 nucleotides agree with TRBD2. In germline, CDR1 is SGHDN, CDR2 FVKESK. The CDR3 is made up of 18 amino acids. V lost 3 bases, J lost 2 bases, and 6 bases stayed unmatched. The CDR3 coding sequence is TGTGCCAGCAGCCATTTGGGACTAGCGGGATTTAACACCGGGGAGCTGTTTTTT. Residues: CASSHLGLAGFNTGELFF.

This clone appeared a single time. This chain uses TRBV21-1 with TRBJ1-1; the table's TRBD1 call for D was not verified on the DNA. TRBV21-1 is a known pseudogene. This CDR3 is 17 amino acids long. Here the CDR3 DNA reads TGTGCCAGCAGCACAAGACAAGCCAATACCATGAACACTGAAGCTTTCTTT. It translates to CASSTRQANTMNTEAFF.

This chain joins TRBV5-1 and TRBJ1-3; a possible D gene is TRBD1 (5 bases). Germline V gene data show CDR1 as SGHRS and CDR2 as YFSETQ. The CDR3 loop spans 16 amino acids. The V end lost 0 bases, the J end lost 3 bases, and 13 bases lay between the germline ends. DNA of the CDR3: TGCGCCAGCAGCTTGGTAGGGGAGCAGTATGGAAACACCATATATTTT. It encodes CASSLVGEQYGNTIYF.

The chain carries TRBV7-2 and TRBJ2-7; D perhaps matches TRBD2 (6 bases). Germline-derived CDR1 and CDR2 are SGHTA and FQGNSA. Trimming took off 1 base at V and 0 bases at J, with 10 bases between the two ends. The CDR3 is made up of 15 amino acids. CDR3 nucleotide sequence: TGTGCCAGCAGCTTAGACGCCGGGAGCTCCTACGAGCAGTACTTC. Amino acids: CASSLDAGSSYEQYF.

V and J are TRBV18 and TRBJ1-1; TRBD1 agrees at 7 bases. From germline, CDR1 is KGHSH and CDR2 LQKENI. Trimming removed 6 bases from V and 0 bases from J; junction bases left unmatched: 10. The CDR3 covers 16 residues. This CDR3 reads CASSLPTGRMNTEAFF. DNA for the CDR3: TGTGCCAGCTCGCTCCCGACAGGGCGCATGAACACTGAAGCTTTCTTT.

The chain combines TRBV7-9 with TRBJ1-5; 12 bases are shared with TRBD1. Germline lookup yields CDR1 SEHNR and CDR2 FQNEAQ (reference sequence). Trimming took 5 bases from V and 1 from J; bases not matched to a gene: 9. The CDR3 has 18 residues. DNA for the CDR3: TGTGCCAGCAGCCCCCGGGGACAGGGGGCGGCGAGCAATCAGCCCCAGCATTTT. Protein product: CASSPRGQGAASNQPQHF. Supplemented by reference TRBV7-9 and TRBJ1-5, the full variable domain reads DTGVSQNPRHKITKRGQNVTFRCDPISEHNRLYWYRQTLGQGPEFLTYFQNEAQLEKSRLLSDRFSAERPKGSFSTLEIQRTEQGDSAMYLCASSPRGQGAASNQPQHFGDGTRLSIL.

The sample holds a few counts of this clone. This chain connects TRBV7-9 to TRBJ1-1; D is perhaps TRBD1 (6 bases). The CDR3 runs 12 residues. V was pared by 5 bases and J by 4 bases, with 8 bases between. Germline values: CDR1 SEHNR, CDR2 FQNEAQ (reference sequence). CDR3 DNA: TGTGCCAGCAGCACAGGGATCACTGAAGCTTTCTTT. Amino acid sequence: CASSTGITEAFF.

This chain uses TRBV7-2 with TRBJ1-4, with 8 bases lining up with TRBD1. The CDR3 contains 15 residues. The germline gives CDR1 SGHTA, CDR2 FQGNSA. After removal of 2 bases from V and 6 bases from J, the junction contained 5 bases not matched to a gene. The CDR3 here is CASSLRQGAYEKLFF. CDR3 bases: TGTGCCAGCAGCTTACGCCAGGGGGCATATGAAAAACTGTTTTTT.

This clone has just a few counts. The genes are TRBV11-2 and TRBJ2-1; D might be TRBD1 or TRBD2, each matching 7 bases. V lost 6 bases and J lost 6, with 21 bases in between. Germline-derived CDR1 and CDR2 are SGHAT and FQNNGV. This CDR3 has 16 residues. CDR3 protein: CASRSQGRVTINEQFF. DNA of the CDR3: TGTGCCAGCAGGTCACAGGGGAGGGTTACGATCAATGAGCAGTTCTTC. Using reference TRBV11-2 and TRBJ2-1 for the parts outside the CDR3, the full variable domain is EAGVAQSPRYKIIEKRQSVAFWCNPISGHATLYWYQQILGQGPKLLIQFQNNGVVDDSQLPKDRFSAERLKGVDSTLKIQPAKLEDSAVYLCASRSQGRVTINEQFFGPGTRLTVL.